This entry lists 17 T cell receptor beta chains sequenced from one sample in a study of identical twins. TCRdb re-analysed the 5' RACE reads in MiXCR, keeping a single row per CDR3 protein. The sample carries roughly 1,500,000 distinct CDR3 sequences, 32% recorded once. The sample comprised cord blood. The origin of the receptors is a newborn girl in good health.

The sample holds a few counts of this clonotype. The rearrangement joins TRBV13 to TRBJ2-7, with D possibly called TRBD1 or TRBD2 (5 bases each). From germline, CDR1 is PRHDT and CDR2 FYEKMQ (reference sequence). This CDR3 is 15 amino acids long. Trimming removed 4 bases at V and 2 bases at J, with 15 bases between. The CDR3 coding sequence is TGTGCCAGCAGCTCACTTGACGGGACCACCTACGAGCAGTACTTC. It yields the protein CASSSLDGTTYEQYF. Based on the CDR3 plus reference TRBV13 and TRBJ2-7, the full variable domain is AAGVIQSPRHLIKEKRETATLKCYPIPRHDTVYWYQQGPGQDPQFLISFYEKMQSDKGSIPDRFSAQQFSDYHSELNMSSLELGDSALYFCASSSLDGTTYEQYFGPGTRLTVT.

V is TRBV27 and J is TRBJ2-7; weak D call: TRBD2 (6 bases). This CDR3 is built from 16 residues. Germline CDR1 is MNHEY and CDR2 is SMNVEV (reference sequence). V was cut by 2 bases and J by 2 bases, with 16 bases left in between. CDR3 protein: CASSLRGAGRTYEQYF. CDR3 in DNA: TGTGCCAGCAGTTTACGGGGAGCAGGGAGGACCTACGAGCAGTACTTC.

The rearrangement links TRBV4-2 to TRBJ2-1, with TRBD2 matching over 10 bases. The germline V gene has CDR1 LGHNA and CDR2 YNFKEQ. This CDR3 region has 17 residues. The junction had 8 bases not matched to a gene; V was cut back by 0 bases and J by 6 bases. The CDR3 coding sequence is TGTGCCAGCAGCCAAGATCGAGCGGGGGGGCTGGTCAATGAGCAGTTCTTC. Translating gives CASSQDRAGGLVNEQFF.

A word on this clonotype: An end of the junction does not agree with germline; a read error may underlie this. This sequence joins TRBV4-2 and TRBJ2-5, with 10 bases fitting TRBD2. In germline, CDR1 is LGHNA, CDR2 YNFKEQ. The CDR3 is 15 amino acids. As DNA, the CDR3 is TGTACCAGCAGCCAAGAGCTAGCGGGGGAAGAGACCCAGTACTTC. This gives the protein CTSSQELAGEETQYF.

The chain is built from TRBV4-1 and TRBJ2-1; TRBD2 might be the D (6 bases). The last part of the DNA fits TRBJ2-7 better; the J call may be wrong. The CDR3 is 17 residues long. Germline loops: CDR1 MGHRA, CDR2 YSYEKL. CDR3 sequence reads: CASSQHLLAAVENEQYF. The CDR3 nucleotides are TGCGCCAGCAGCCAACACCTACTAGCCGCGGTGGAAAATGAGCAGTACTTC.

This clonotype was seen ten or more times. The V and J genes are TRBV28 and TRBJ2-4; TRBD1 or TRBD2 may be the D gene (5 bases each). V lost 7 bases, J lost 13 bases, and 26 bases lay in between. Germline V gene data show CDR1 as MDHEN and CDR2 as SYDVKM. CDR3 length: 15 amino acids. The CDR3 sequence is CASTNADYLRGEQYF. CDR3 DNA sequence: TGTGCCAGCACGAATGCTGACTACCTGAGGGGAGAGCAGTACTTC.

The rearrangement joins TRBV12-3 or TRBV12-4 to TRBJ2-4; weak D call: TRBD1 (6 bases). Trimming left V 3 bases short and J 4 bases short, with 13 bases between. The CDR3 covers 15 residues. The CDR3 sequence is CASSFQYRAKNIQYF. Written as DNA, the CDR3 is TGTGCCAGCAGTTTTCAGTACAGGGCGAAAAACATTCAGTACTTC.

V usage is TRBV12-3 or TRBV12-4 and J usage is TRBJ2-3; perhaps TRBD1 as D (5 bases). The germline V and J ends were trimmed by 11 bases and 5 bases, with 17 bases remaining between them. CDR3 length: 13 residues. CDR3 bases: TGTGCCGTCAGTTTAGAAAGGGGAGATACGCAGTATTTT. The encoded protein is CAVSLERGDTQYF.

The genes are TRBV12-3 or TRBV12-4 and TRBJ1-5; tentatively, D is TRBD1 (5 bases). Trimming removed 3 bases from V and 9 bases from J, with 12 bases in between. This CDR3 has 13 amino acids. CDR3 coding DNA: TGTGCCAGCAGTTTGCGGGGGTGGATGCCCCAGCATTTT. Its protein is CASSLRGWMPQHF.

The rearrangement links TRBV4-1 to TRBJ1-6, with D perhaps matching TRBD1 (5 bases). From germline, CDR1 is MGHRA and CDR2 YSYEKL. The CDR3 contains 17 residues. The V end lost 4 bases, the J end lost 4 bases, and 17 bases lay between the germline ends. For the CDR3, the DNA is TGCGCCAGCAGCCGATTAAGCAGGGCCACATATAATTCACCCCTCCACTTT. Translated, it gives CASSRLSRATYNSPLHF.

The chain's CDR3 is CATSDSRNTEAFF. The CDR3 bases are TGTGCCACCAGTGATTCCAGGAACACTGAAGCTTTCTTT. The J gene is TRBJ1-1, the V gene TRBV24-1; the D is unclear. The ends were cut back, 2 bases at V and 1 base at J, with 4 bases in the middle. The CDR3 spans 13 residues. Per the germline V gene, CDR1 is KGHDR and CDR2 is SFDVKD.

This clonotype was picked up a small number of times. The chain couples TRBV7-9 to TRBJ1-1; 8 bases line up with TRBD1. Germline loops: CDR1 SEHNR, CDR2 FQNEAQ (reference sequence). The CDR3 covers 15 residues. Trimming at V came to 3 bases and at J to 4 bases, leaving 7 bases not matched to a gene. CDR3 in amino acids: CASSFGGQGVTEAFF. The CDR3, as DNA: TGTGCCAGCAGCTTTGGTGGACAGGGAGTCACTGAAGCTTTCTTT.

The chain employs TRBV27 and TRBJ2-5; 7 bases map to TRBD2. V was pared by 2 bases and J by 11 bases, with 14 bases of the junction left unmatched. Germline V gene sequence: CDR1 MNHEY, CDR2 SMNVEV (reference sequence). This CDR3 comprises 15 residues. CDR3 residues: CASSLLGTTYNEQYF. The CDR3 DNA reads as TGTGCCAGCAGTTTACTCGGGACTACCTACAATGAGCAGTACTTC.

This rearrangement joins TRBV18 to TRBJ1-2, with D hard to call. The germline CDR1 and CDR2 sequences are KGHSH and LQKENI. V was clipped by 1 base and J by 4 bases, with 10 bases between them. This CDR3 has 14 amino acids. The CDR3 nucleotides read TGTGCCAGCTCACCACAGGGATCCCTCTATGGCTACACCTTC. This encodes CASSPQGSLYGYTF.

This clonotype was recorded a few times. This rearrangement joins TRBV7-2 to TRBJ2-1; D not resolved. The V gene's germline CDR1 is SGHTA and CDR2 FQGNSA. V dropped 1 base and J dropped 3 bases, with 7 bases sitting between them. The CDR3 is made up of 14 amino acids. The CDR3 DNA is TGTGCCAGCAGCTTAGTAGCCCTCTACAATGAGCAGTTCTTC. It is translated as CASSLVALYNEQFF.

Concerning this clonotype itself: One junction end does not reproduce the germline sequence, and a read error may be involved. The CDR3, as DNA: TGTGCCAGCAGCCAGAGGGCCCCGACAAATTACAGTGAGCAGTTCTTC. Translating gives CASSQRAPTNYSEQFF. J is TRBJ2-1 and V is TRBV3-1, with a weak D call TRBD2 (5 bases). CDR1 is LGHDT, CDR2 YNNKEL, per germline (reference sequence). This CDR3 is built from 16 residues.

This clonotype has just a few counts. The CDR3 spells CASRPTAGKSQPQHF. CDR3 nucleotide sequence: TGTGCCAGCAGGCCTACGGCAGGGAAGAGTCAGCCCCAGCATTTT. V is TRBV12-3 or TRBV12-4 and J is TRBJ1-5; D possibly corresponds to TRBD1 (5 bases). The CDR3 totals 15 residues. Trimming cost V 6 bases and J 6 bases, with 18 bases left between them.